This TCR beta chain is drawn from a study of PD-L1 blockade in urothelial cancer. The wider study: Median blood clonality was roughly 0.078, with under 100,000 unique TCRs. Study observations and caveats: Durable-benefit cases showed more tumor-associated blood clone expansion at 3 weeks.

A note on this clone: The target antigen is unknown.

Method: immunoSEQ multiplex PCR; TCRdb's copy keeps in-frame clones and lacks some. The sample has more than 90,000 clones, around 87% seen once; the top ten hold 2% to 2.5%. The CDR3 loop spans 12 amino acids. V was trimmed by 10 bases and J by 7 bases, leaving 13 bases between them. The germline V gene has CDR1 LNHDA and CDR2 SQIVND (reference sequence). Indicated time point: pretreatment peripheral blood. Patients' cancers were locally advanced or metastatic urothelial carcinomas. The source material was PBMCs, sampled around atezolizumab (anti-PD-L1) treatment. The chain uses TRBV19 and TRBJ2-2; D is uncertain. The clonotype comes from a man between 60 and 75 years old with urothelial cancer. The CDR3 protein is CATLRDFGELFF. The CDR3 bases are TGTGCCACCCTAAGAGATTTCGGGGAGCTGTTTTTT.